These T cell receptor beta chains were read from a single sample in a study of identical twins. TCRdb reprocessed the 5' RACE reads via MiXCR and lists one record per CDR3 protein. The sample shows 1.5 million to 2 million distinct CDR3 sequences, about 30% of them seen only once. Sequencing was done on a sample of cord blood. The receptors stem from a newborn girl in good health. CDR3s include the opening cysteine and the closing phenylalanine or tryptophan. D genes are given only for firm matches. Size values are once, few and many counts, or a class for expanded clones, and some rows have none.

D: TRBD1; J: TRBJ1-4; size: NA; V: TRBV20-1; CDR3: CSADPGGGGEKLFF; DNA: TGCAGTGCTGACCCAGGGGGCGGAGGTGAAAAACTGTTTTTT
D: NA; J: TRBJ2-7; size: NA; V: TRBV7-8; CDR3: CASSLIPQSSYEQYF; DNA: TGTGCCAGCAGCTTAATACCGCAGAGCTCCTACGAGCAGTACTTC
D: TRBD1; J: TRBJ2-7; size: NA; V: TRBV20-1; CDR3: CSATGQASSYEQYF; DNA: TGCAGTGCTACCGGACAGGCGAGCTCCTACGAGCAGTACTTC
D: TRBD1; J: TRBJ1-1; size: NA; V: TRBV25-1; CDR3: CVSSDSGQGAYTEAFF; DNA: TGTGTCAGCAGTGATAGTGGACAGGGGGCCTACACTGAAGCTTTCTTT
D: NA; J: TRBJ2-5; size: NA; V: TRBV7-9; CDR3: CASSSGLGSLETQYF; DNA: TGTGCCAGCAGCTCCGGCCTAGGTAGCCTCGAGACCCAGTACTTC
D: TRBD2; J: TRBJ2-7; size: NA; V: TRBV4-2; CDR3: CASSPAGTSGYEQYF; DNA: TGTGCCAGCAGCCCGGCCGGAACTAGCGGATACGAGCAGTACTTC
D: NA; J: TRBJ1-2; size: few; V: TRBV7-9; CDR3: CASSSQGDLNYGYTF; DNA: TGTGCCAGCAGCTCACAGGGTGACCTAAACTATGGCTACACCTTC
D: NA; J: TRBJ2-3; size: NA; V: TRBV5-1; CDR3: CASTPQAGTDTQYF; DNA: TGCGCCAGCACCCCTCAAGCGGGCACAGATACGCAGTATTTT
D: NA; J: TRBJ2-3; size: NA; V: TRBV20-1; CDR3: CSARDPRPTDTQYF; DNA: TGCAGTGCTAGAGATCCAAGGCCCACAGATACGCAGTATTTT
D: TRBD2; J: TRBJ2-7; size: NA; V: TRBV4-1; CDR3: CASSNRPGLDSYEQYF; DNA: TGCGCCAGCAGCAACAGACCGGGACTAGATTCCTACGAGCAGTACTTC
D: TRBD1; J: TRBJ1-1; size: NA; V: TRBV29-1; CDR3: CSVGKRRGTEAFF; DNA: TGCAGCGTTGGGAAGCGCAGGGGGACTGAAGCTTTCTTT
D: NA; J: TRBJ2-5; size: NA; V: TRBV19; CDR3: CASNPTGREETQYF; DNA: TGTGCCAGTAACCCAACAGGACGAGAAGAGACCCAGTACTTC
D: NA; J: TRBJ2-7; size: NA; V: TRBV29-1; CDR3: CSVRRGRAYEQYF; DNA: TGCAGCGTTCGAAGGGGGAGGGCCTACGAGCAGTACTTC
D: NA; J: TRBJ2-7; size: NA; V: TRBV3-1; CDR3: CASSQVRAVPYEQYF; DNA: TGTGCCAGCAGCCAAGTACGAGCGGTACCCTACGAGCAGTACTTC
D: NA; J: TRBJ1-4; size: NA; V: TRBV9; CDR3: CASSVEGEAEKLFF; DNA: TGTGCCAGCAGCGTAGAGGGGGAGGCTGAAAAACTGTTTTTT
D: TRBD2; J: TRBJ2-7; size: NA; V: TRBV3-1; CDR3: CASSRLAGFYEQYF; DNA: TGTGCCAGCAGCCGACTAGCGGGATTTTACGAGCAGTACTTC
D: NA; J: TRBJ1-3; size: NA; V: TRBV12-3/TRBV12-4; CDR3: CASRERDTTAGNTIYF; DNA: TGTGCCAGCAGGGAAAGGGACACAACTGCTGGAAACACCATATATTTT
D: NA; J: TRBJ2-7; size: NA; V: TRBV20-1; CDR3: CSAIGLPSYEQYF; DNA: TGCAGCGCAATCGGACTCCCTTCCTACGAGCAGTACTTC
D: NA; J: TRBJ1-1; size: few; V: TRBV4-1; CDR3: CASSRSMGPEAFF; DNA: TGCGCCAGCAGCCGATCCATGGGACCTGAAGCTTTCTTT
D: TRBD1; J: TRBJ1-2; size: NA; V: TRBV6-1; CDR3: CASSSGTGKGHTF; DNA: TGTGCCAGCAGTTCCGGGACAGGGAAGGGCCACACCTTC
D: TRBD1; J: TRBJ1-3; size: NA; V: TRBV5-1; CDR3: CASSLDSRGPGNTIYF; DNA: TGCGCCAGCAGCTTGGATTCTAGGGGGCCAGGAAACACCATATATTTT
D: NA; J: TRBJ2-5; size: NA; V: TRBV20-1; CDR3: CSAPGEVQETQYF; DNA: TGCAGTGCCCCCGGTGAGGTCCAAGAGACCCAGTACTTC
D: TRBD2; J: TRBJ2-1; size: NA; V: TRBV4-2; CDR3: CASSQSTSGGAREQFF; DNA: TGTGCCAGCAGCCAATCGACTAGCGGGGGGGCGCGCGAGCAGTTCTTC
D: TRBD2; J: TRBJ2-3; size: once; V: TRBV6-6; CDR3: CASSYSGRGGTDTQYF; DNA: TGTGCCAGCAGTTACTCGGGGCGGGGGGGGACAGATACGCAGTATTTT
D: TRBD2; J: TRBJ2-5; size: NA; V: TRBV6-5; CDR3: CASSHWEGTQYF; DNA: TGTGCCAGCAGCCACTGGGAGGGGACCCAGTACTTC
D: NA; J: TRBJ2-7; size: few; V: TRBV7-9; CDR3: CASSSTAPEESDEQYF; DNA: TGTGCCAGCAGTTCGACTGCCCCGGAAGAAAGCGACGAGCAGTACTTC
D: TRBD2; J: TRBJ2-3; size: NA; V: TRBV7-2; CDR3: CASSLRRGREIWDTQYF; DNA: TGTGCCAGCAGCTTAAGACGCGGGAGGGAAATATGGGATACGCAGTATTTT
D: NA; J: TRBJ2-7; size: many; V: TRBV3-1; CDR3: CASSQGGGAYEQYF; DNA: TGTGCCAGCAGCCAAGGAGGGGGGGCCTACGAGCAGTACTTC